Listed here are 10 T cell receptor beta chains from one sample, sequenced in a study of tumor and adjacent non-tumor tissue in lung cancer. RNA was extracted from bulk tissue without any cell sorting. The library came from three nested PCR rounds adapted from ARM-PCR protocols. TCRdb redid the calling of the multiplex PCR reads with MiXCR, one entry per CDR3 protein. The sample shows approximately 90,000 distinct CDR3 sequences, 65% to 75% of them seen only once. Sequenced material: lung tumor tissue. The receptors originated from a man aged 60 to 75 with non-small cell lung cancer.

The V call is TRBV11-2, the J call TRBJ2-1; 7 bases line up with TRBD2. CDR3 length equals 19 residues. With 5 bases clipped from V and 6 bases from J, the junction kept 22 bases outside the gene matches. CDR1 SGHAT and CDR2 FQNNGV come from the germline V gene. Here the CDR3 DNA reads TGTGCCAGCAGCCTGGGACTAAGGGGAGTGGGTTCCCAAGCCAATGAGCAGTTCTTC. It specifies CASSLGLRGVGSQANEQFF. Drawing the rest from reference TRBV11-2 and TRBJ2-1, the complete variable domain is EAGVAQSPRYKIIEKRQSVAFWCNPISGHATLYWYQQILGQGPKLLIQFQNNGVVDDSQLPKDRFSAERLKGVDSTLKIQPAKLEDSAVYLCASSLGLRGVGSQANEQFFGPGTRLTVL.

This clonotype was counted a single time. One end of the junction does not line up with germline, which may come from a read error. The chain links TRBV6-2 or TRBV6-3 to TRBJ2-1; D gene unclear. Germline values: CDR1 MNHEY, CDR2 SVGEGT. This CDR3 spans 15 amino acids. This chain's CDR3 is CVSSPRNSSYNEQFF. DNA of the CDR3: TGTGTCAGCAGTCCGAGGAACAGCTCCTACAATGAGCAGTTCTTC.

With respect to this clonotype: With a much larger clone just one base away, this may be a read error. The CDR3 bases are TGCGCCGGCAGCTTGGAAGACAGCTCCTATAATTCACCCCTCCACTTT. Translated, it gives CAGSLEDSSYNSPLHF. This rearrangement joins TRBV5-1 to TRBJ1-6, with D maybe TRBD1 (5 bases). The germline V gene encodes CDR1 SGHRS and CDR2 YFSETQ. The CDR3 runs 16 residues.

Points on this clonotype: The junction departs from the called germline gene at one end, perhaps through a read error. The rearrangement joins TRBV19 to TRBJ2-5, with 9 bases identical to TRBD1. Germline assignment: CDR1 LNHDA and CDR2 SQIVND (reference sequence). The CDR3 length is 15 residues. CDR3 DNA sequence: TGTCCCAGTAACCGCGGACAGGGGCTACAAGAGACCCAGTACTTC. Translating gives CPSNRGQGLQETQYF. Full variable domain (remainder filled in from reference TRBV19 and TRBJ2-5): DGGITQSPKYLFRKEGQNVTLSCEQNLNHDAMYWYRQDPGQGLRLIYYSQIVNDFQKGDIAEGYSVSREKKESFPLTVTSAQKNPTAFYLCPSNRGQGLQETQYFGPGTRLLVL.

A note on this clonotype: A read error may account for a junction end that differs from germline. J is TRBJ2-7 and V is TRBV6-5; no firm D call. The CDR3 is 13 amino acids. Germline assignment: CDR1 MNHEY and CDR2 SVGAGI. The CDR3 DNA reads TGTGCCAGCAGTTATCATGATCGTTACGAGCAGTACTTT. Its translation is CASSYHDRYEQYF.

The V and J genes are TRBV24-1 and TRBJ2-3; D remains unclear. This CDR3 spans 13 amino acids. The germline V gene has CDR1 KGHDR and CDR2 SFDVKD. The V and J ends lost 3 bases and 3 bases respectively, with 6 bases between them. The CDR3, as DNA: TGTGCCACCAGTGATCGAAATACAGATACGCAGTATTTT. Translated: CATSDRNTDTQYF.

The V call is TRBV20-1, the J call TRBJ2-5; no clear D gene. With 0 bases removed from V and 5 bases from J, the gap between germline ends came to 19 bases. The length of the CDR3 is 16 residues. CDR1 and CDR2 from the germline V gene are DFQATT and SNEGSKA (reference sequence). CDR3 coding DNA: TGCAGTGCTAGAGATCGGGCCACACTTCCCGGGGAGACCCAGTACTTC. Protein: CSARDRATLPGETQYF.

This chain joins TRBV7-9 and TRBJ2-3, with D maybe TRBD1 (6 bases). V gave up 4 bases and J gave up 10 bases, with 12 bases separating them. This CDR3 contains 12 residues. Per the germline V gene, CDR1 is SEHNR and CDR2 is FQNEAQ (reference sequence). The CDR3 nucleotides read TGTGCCAGCAGCTCCTCAGGGGATGCGCAGTATTTT. It translates to CASSSSGDAQYF.

About this clonotype itself: One end of the junction does not line up with germline, which may come from a read error. The chain joins TRBV4-1 to TRBJ2-5; D is unclear. The CDR3 has 13 amino acids. Germline V CDR1 and CDR2: MGHRA, YSYEKL. CDR3 protein: CASNQFSEETQYF. CDR3 DNA sequence: TGCGCCAGCAACCAGTTCTCAGAAGAGACTCAGTACTTC.

Worth noting for this clonotype: The junction differs from germline at one of its ends, possibly a read error. The J gene is TRBJ1-1, the V gene TRBV11-3; 8 bases match TRBD1. The CDR3 runs 16 residues. CDR1 and CDR2 from the germline V gene are SGHNT and YENEEA. In DNA, the CDR3 is TGTGCCAGCTCGACGCGACAGGGGTTTGGGAACACTGAGGCTATCTTT. Residues: CASSTRQGFGNTEAIF.